Presented here are 22 T cell receptor beta chains from one specimen sequenced in a study of blood T cell repertoires in COVID-19. Data came from immunoSEQ multiplex PCR; TCRdb stores just in-frame clones and leaves some out. Among 150,000 to 200,000 clones listed, roughly 82% were seen once. Sequenced sample: peripheral blood. The origin of the receptors is a woman aged 60-75 years with COVID-19, enrolled during active disease.

The chain links TRBV6-1 to TRBJ1-5, with 10 bases matching TRBD1. The CDR3 runs 17 residues. Trimming removed 1 base from V and 6 bases from J; junction bases left unmatched: 9. CDR1 MNHNS and CDR2 SASEGT come from the germline V gene. This CDR3 is CASSEEGRTGGPQPQHF. CDR3 DNA sequence: TGTGCCAGCAGTGAAGAAGGGAGGACAGGGGGACCTCAGCCCCAGCATTTT.

The chain couples TRBV5-4 to TRBJ2-1; TRBD1 matches 10 bases. CDR1 and CDR2 (germline): SGHNT, YYREEE (reference sequence). This CDR3 comprises 15 residues. V trimming: 4 bases; J trimming: 5 bases; junction bases outside the gene matches: 6. For the CDR3, the DNA is TGTGCCAGCAGCAAGCCGGGACAGGGGAACAATGAGCAGTTCTTC. Protein product: CASSKPGQGNNEQFF.

The CDR3 region has the DNA TGTGCCAGCAGCCCTAGAGACGGGACAGATACGCAGTATTTT. This encodes CASSPRDGTDTQYF. The rearrangement links TRBV9 to TRBJ2-3, with no clear D. The germline V gene has CDR1 SGDLS and CDR2 YYNGEE. Deletions cut 4 bases from V and 3 bases from J, with 12 bases between. The CDR3 covers 14 residues.

The chain uses TRBV5-4 and TRBJ2-7; TRBD2 aligns across 10 bases. Germline V gene sequence: CDR1 SGHNT, CDR2 YYREEE (reference sequence). After removal of 3 bases from V and 5 bases from J, the junction contained 11 bases not matched to a gene. This CDR3 contains 16 residues. CDR3 nucleotides: TGTGCCAGCAGCTCCCCAGCGGGAGGGATTAGCCACGAGCAGTACTTC. It encodes CASSSPAGGISHEQYF.

This clone showed up just once. The chain employs TRBV7-9 and TRBJ2-7, with 7 nucleotides matching TRBD2. This CDR3 is 15 amino acids long. Germline-derived CDR1 and CDR2 are SEHNR and FQNEAQ (reference sequence). V trimming: 0 bases; J trimming: 5 bases; junction bases outside the gene matches: 7. CDR3 region: CASSLAGGSRDEQYF. The CDR3 bases are TGTGCCAGCAGCTTAGCGGGCGGGAGCAGGGACGAGCAGTACTTC. The entire variable domain, with the rest obtained from reference TRBV7-9 and TRBJ2-7, is as follows: DTGVSQNPRHKITKRGQNVTFRCDPISEHNRLYWYRQTLGQGPEFLTYFQNEAQLEKSRLLSDRFSAERPKGSFSTLEIQRTEQGDSAMYLCASSLAGGSRDEQYFGPGTRLTVT.

With respect to this clone: At one end, the junction sequence differs from germline, possibly due to a read error. The chain combines TRBV28 with TRBJ2-3, with 10 bases matching TRBD2. There are 14 residues in the CDR3. Germline CDR1 is MDHEN and CDR2 is SYDVKM. CDR3 coding DNA: TGTGCCACCAGTAGCGGGGGGCCCACAGATACGCAGTATTTT. This translates into CATSSGGPTDTQYF.

The chain carries TRBV7-2 and TRBJ1-1; D may be TRBD1 (6 bases). The CDR3 loop spans 16 amino acids. The germline CDR1 and CDR2 sequences are SGHTA and FQGNSA. V shed 4 bases and J shed 4 bases, with 19 bases lying between them. As DNA, the CDR3 is TGTGCCAGCAGCTCCTCTAGGGGGGGTCCGGGCACTGAAGCTTTCTTT. Protein sequence: CASSSSRGGPGTEAFF.

The chain employs TRBV9 and TRBJ2-3, with 7 bases fitting TRBD2. Germline trimming cut 0 bases from V and 3 bases from J; bases unmatched to any gene: 4. The germline CDR1 and CDR2 sequences are SGDLS and YYNGEE. This CDR3 is built from 15 residues. For the CDR3, the DNA is TGTGCCAGCAGCGTAGGTCCTAGCGGAACAGATACGCAGTATTTT. It yields the protein CASSVGPSGTDTQYF. Complete variable domain (other parts from reference TRBV9 and TRBJ2-3): DSGVTQTPKHLITATGQRVTLRCSPRSGDLSVYWYQQSLDQGLQFLIQYYNGEERAKGNILERFSAQQFPDLHSELNLSSLELGDSALYFCASSVGPSGTDTQYFGPGTRLTVL.

Worth noting for this clone: The identical CDR3 is also encoded by other nucleotide sequences in the sample. The chain couples TRBV5-1 to TRBJ2-2; D not certain. Trimming took off 0 bases at V and 3 bases at J, with 6 bases between the two ends. The length of the CDR3 is 14 residues. The germline V gene encodes CDR1 SGHRS and CDR2 YFSETQ. The chain's CDR3 is CASSLAVDTGELFF. CDR3 DNA sequence: TGCGCCAGCAGCTTGGCCGTAGACACCGGGGAGCTGTTTTTT.

Here the CDR3 DNA reads TGTGCCAGCAGTTTACAACAGGGTGGCGGCTACACCTTC. It is translated as CASSLQQGGGYTF. This sequence joins TRBV27 and TRBJ1-2, with D possibly TRBD1 on 6 matching bases. The CDR3 is made up of 13 amino acids. The V and J ends lost 2 bases and 8 bases respectively, with 12 bases between them. Looked up from germline, CDR1 is MNHEY and CDR2 is SMNVEV (reference sequence).

This sequence joins TRBV30 and TRBJ1-1; unclear D gene. Per the germline V gene, CDR1 is GTSNPN and CDR2 is SVGIG (reference sequence). This CDR3 has 13 residues. The V end was cut by 4 bases, the J end by 3 bases, with 12 bases between. The CDR3 DNA reads TGTGCCTGGACCGAGGGTCCCTACACTGAAGCTTTCTTT. This translates into CAWTEGPYTEAFF.

The rearrangement joins TRBV9 to TRBJ1-6; D uncertain. CDR1 is SGDLS, CDR2 YYNGEE, per germline. V lost 4 bases to trimming and J lost 8 bases, with 13 bases between them. The CDR3 runs 14 residues. This chain's CDR3 is CASSPSYSDSPLHF. Here the CDR3 DNA reads TGTGCCAGCAGCCCTAGCTACTCGGATTCACCCCTCCACTTT.

V gene TRBV7-8 combines with J gene TRBJ2-1; TRBD1 might be the D (6 bases). V was shortened by 5 bases and J by 9 bases, with 8 bases between the two germline ends. CDR1 and CDR2 (germline): SGHVS, FQNEAQ. This CDR3 comprises 11 residues. This CDR3 is CASSRTVEQFF. The CDR3 nucleotides read TGTGCCAGCAGCCGGACAGTTGAGCAGTTCTTC.

This chain uses TRBV14 with TRBJ1-2; D unclear. The CDR3 is made up of 11 amino acids. Trimming cost V 3 bases and J 8 bases, with 7 bases left between them. CDR1 and CDR2 from the germline V gene are SGHDN and FVKESK. CDR3: CASSHHAGYTF. CDR3 nucleotide sequence: TGTGCCAGCAGCCACCACGCGGGCTACACCTTC.

This clone turned up a few times. V usage is TRBV9 and J usage is TRBJ1-1, with a possible D match to TRBD1 (6 bases). CDR1 SGDLS and CDR2 YYNGEE come from the germline V gene. CDR3 size: 14 residues. Trimming removed 0 bases from V and 4 bases from J, with 10 bases in between. The CDR3 sequence: CASSVAPGATEAFF. For the CDR3, the DNA is TGTGCCAGCAGCGTAGCTCCAGGGGCCACTGAAGCTTTCTTT.

The chain recombines TRBV9 with TRBJ2-7, with D tentatively TRBD2 (5 bases). Per the germline V gene, CDR1 is SGDLS and CDR2 is YYNGEE. The CDR3 totals 15 residues. Trimming took 0 bases from V and 4 from J, leaving 14 bases between them. For the CDR3, the DNA is TGTGCCAGCAGCGTAGGGTCTAGCCATCTTTACGAGCAGTACTTC. Residues: CASSVGSSHLYEQYF.

This rearrangement joins TRBV11-2 to TRBJ2-5; TRBD1 agrees at 7 bases. Trimming took 1 base from V and 5 from J; bases not matched to a gene: 7. From germline, CDR1 is SGHAT and CDR2 FQNNGV. This CDR3 is 15 amino acids long. CDR3 nucleotide sequence: TGTGCCAGCAGCTTAGGGCCGGACAGGATCGAGACCCAGTACTTC. This codes for CASSLGPDRIETQYF.

This clone appeared a few times. CDR3 amino acids: CASSSPVEAGIYGYTF. CDR3 in DNA: TGTGCCAGCAGCTCCCCCGTGGAAGCAGGGATCTATGGCTACACCTTC. The chain has TRBV7-2 and TRBJ1-2; perhaps TRBD1 as D (5 bases). The CDR3 covers 16 residues. Per germline, CDR1 SGHTA and CDR2 FQGNSA. Trimming removed 4 bases from V and 4 bases from J, with 19 bases in between. The variable domain in full, with the rest retrieved from reference TRBV7-2 and TRBJ1-2, is GAGVSQSPSNKVTEKGKDVELRCDPISGHTALYWYRQSLGQGLEFLIYFQGNSAPDKSGLPSDRFSAERTGGSVSTLTIQRTQQEDSAVYLCASSSPVEAGIYGYTFGSGTRLTVV.

The chain couples TRBV19 to TRBJ2-1; the D gene is possibly TRBD2 (5 bases). The CDR3 spans 17 residues. Trimming shortened V by 2 bases and J by 3 bases, and 17 bases separated the two germline ends. The germline V gene encodes CDR1 LNHDA and CDR2 SQIVND (reference sequence). The CDR3 bases are TGTGCCAGTAGTATAACCCGGGGTAACAGATACTACAATGAGCAGTTCTTC. This translates into CASSITRGNRYYNEQFF. Combining the CDR3 with reference TRBV19 and TRBJ2-1 gives the whole variable domain DGGITQSPKYLFRKEGQNVTLSCEQNLNHDAMYWYRQDPGQGLRLIYYSQIVNDFQKGDIAEGYSVSREKKESFPLTVTSAQKNPTAFYLCASSITRGNRYYNEQFFGPGTRLTVL.

V usage is TRBV30 and J usage is TRBJ1-4; 9 positions match TRBD1. There are 14 residues in the CDR3. Trimming took 2 bases from V and 11 from J; bases not matched to a gene: 9. In germline, CDR1 is GTSNPN, CDR2 SVGIG (reference sequence). CDR3 coding DNA: TGTGCCTGGAGTACCGGGACAGGGCCGGGCAAACTGTTTTTT. This translates into CAWSTGTGPGKLFF.

The chain uses TRBV6-1 and TRBJ1-5; weak D call: TRBD1 (5 bases). CDR1 MNHNS and CDR2 SASEGT come from the germline V gene. The CDR3 length is 16 residues. V was shortened by 4 bases and J by 0 bases, with 13 bases between the two germline ends. The CDR3 DNA follows: TGTGCCAGCAGTGGGGGTTCGGGGGTTAGCAATCAGCCCCAGCATTTT. It encodes CASSGGSGVSNQPQHF.

The chain carries TRBV28 and TRBJ1-5; D possibly corresponds to TRBD1 (5 bases). Trimming removed 5 bases from V and 7 bases from J, with 27 bases in between. Per the germline V gene, CDR1 is MDHEN and CDR2 is SYDVKM. This CDR3 is built from 18 residues. CDR3 in DNA: TGTGCCAGCAGTGCTCACCATGCTAGGGGTGGGCAATACCAGCCCCAGCATTTT. Residues: CASSAHHARGGQYQPQHF.